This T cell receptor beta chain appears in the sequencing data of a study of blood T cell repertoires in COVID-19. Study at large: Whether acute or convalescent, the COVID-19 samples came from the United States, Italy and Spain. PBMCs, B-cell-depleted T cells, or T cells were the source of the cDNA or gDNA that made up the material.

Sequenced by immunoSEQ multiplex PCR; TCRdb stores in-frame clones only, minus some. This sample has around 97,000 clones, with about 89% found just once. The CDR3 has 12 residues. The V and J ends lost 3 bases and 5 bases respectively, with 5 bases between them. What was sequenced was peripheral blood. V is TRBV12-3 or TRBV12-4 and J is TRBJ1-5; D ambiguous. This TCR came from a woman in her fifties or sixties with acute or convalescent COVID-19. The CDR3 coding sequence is TGTGCCAGCAGTTTCCTCGATCAGCCCCAGCATTTT. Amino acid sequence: CASSFLDQPQHF.